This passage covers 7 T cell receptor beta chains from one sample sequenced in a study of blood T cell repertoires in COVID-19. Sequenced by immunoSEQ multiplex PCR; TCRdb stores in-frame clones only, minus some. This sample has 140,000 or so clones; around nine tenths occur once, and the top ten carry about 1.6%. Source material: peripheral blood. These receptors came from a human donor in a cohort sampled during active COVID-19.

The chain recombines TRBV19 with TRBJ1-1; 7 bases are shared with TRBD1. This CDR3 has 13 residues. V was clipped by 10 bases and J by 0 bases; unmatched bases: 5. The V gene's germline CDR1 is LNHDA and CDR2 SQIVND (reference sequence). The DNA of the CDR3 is TGTGCCACTGCCGGGACAGTGAACACTGAAGCTTTCTTT. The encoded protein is CATAGTVNTEAFF. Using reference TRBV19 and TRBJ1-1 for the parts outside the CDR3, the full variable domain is DGGITQSPKYLFRKEGQNVTLSCEQNLNHDAMYWYRQDPGQGLRLIYYSQIVNDFQKGDIAEGYSVSREKKESFPLTVTSAQKNPTAFYLCATAGTVNTEAFFGQGTRLTVV.

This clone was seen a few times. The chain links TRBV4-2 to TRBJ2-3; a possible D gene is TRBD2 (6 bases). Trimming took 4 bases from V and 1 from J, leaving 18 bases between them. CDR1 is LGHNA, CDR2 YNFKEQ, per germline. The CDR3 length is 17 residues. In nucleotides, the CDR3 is TGTGCCAGCAGCCCCGGACCTCGGCGGGGAGGCACAGATACGCAGTATTTT. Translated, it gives CASSPGPRRGGTDTQYF.

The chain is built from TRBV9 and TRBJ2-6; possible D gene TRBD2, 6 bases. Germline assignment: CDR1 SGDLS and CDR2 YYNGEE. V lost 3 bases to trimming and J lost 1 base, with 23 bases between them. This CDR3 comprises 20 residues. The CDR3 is CASSASSRDLLRSGANVLTF. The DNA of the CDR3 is TGTGCCAGCAGCGCTTCGTCGCGGGATCTCCTTAGATCTGGGGCCAACGTCCTGACTTTC. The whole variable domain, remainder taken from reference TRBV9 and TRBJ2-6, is DSGVTQTPKHLITATGQRVTLRCSPRSGDLSVYWYQQSLDQGLQFLIQYYNGEERAKGNILERFSAQQFPDLHSELNLSSLELGDSALYFCASSASSRDLLRSGANVLTFGAGSRLTVL.

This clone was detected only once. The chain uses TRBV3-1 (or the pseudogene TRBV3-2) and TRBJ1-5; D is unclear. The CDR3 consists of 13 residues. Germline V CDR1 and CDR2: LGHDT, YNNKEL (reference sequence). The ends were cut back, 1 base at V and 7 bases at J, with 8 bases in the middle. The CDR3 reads CASSQVLSQPQHF. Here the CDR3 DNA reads TGTGCCAGCAGCCAAGTCCTGAGCCAGCCCCAGCATTTT.

The CDR3 loop reads CASSASPGGGETQYF. The CDR3 nucleotides are TGTGCCAGCAGCGCGAGTCCGGGGGGTGGAGAGACCCAGTACTTC. V usage is TRBV9 and J usage is TRBJ2-5, with 7 bases matching TRBD2. V dropped 3 bases and J dropped 4; count of bases not matched to a gene: 9. Germline V gene data show CDR1 as SGDLS and CDR2 as YYNGEE. This CDR3 region has 15 residues.

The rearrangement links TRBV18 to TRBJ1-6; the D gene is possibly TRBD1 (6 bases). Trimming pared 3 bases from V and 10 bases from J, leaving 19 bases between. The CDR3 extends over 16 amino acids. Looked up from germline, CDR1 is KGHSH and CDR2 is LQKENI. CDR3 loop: CASSPGGDRSSSPLHF. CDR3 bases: TGTGCCAGCTCACCCGGCGGCGACAGGAGCAGCTCACCCCTCCACTTT.

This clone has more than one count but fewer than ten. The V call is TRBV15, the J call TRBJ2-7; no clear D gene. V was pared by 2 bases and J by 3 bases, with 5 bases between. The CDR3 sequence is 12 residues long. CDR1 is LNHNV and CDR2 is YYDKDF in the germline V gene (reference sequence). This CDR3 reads CATSRPFYEQYF. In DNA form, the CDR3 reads TGTGCCACCAGCAGACCGTTCTACGAGCAGTACTTC.